The TCR beta chain described here comes from a study of blood T cell repertoires in COVID-19 (dated by TCRdb to 2019 to 2021). At the level of the whole study: Samples covering the acute and convalescent phases of COVID-19 were provided by collaborators in the United States, Italy and Spain. Sample metadata almost always included a de-identified subject ID, COVID-19 status, age in years and sex. The samples were drawn from two sources: the first 160 participants of the ongoing ImmuneRACE study, and over 1,000 subjects contributed by 6 global collaborators. The repertoires were released in a freely available public database meant as a resource for research on the immune response to SARS-CoV-2. Subjects who had been exposed to COVID-19, were actively infected with it, or had recovered from it provided the deeply sampled blood TCRbeta repertoires that made up the dataset. Where HLA class I and class II types were available, the types were taken from metadata supplied by the sample provider, not from assay-based typing. The prospective study material was composed of cDNA or gDNA derived from T cells, B-cell-depleted T cells, or PBMCs. Results and caveats for the whole study, not just this receptor: The quantity of clinical and demographic metadata differed by source and by participant and was supplied without curation.

TCRbeta CDR3 regions were amplified from genomic DNA by means of the immunoSEQ Assay, a bias-controlled multiplex PCR. From the authors' description of their analysis: The number of nucleated cells in each sample was estimated from the amplification of reference gene primers within the assay. To quantify the absolute abundance of each unique TCRbeta CDR3 rearrangement, sequence reads were collapsed and filtered. For each sample, productive Simpson clonality was calculated as the square root of Simpson's diversity index across productive rearrangements. TCRdb provides this immuneACCESS table in a form limited to in-frame rearrangements. Some clones are lacking; in checked studies, under half of them reflect an unresolved V gene, and why the rest are absent is not known. That table supplies the V and J calls and clone size; D and trimming were determined from the DNA. For this sample there are about 140,000 clones; roughly 80% appear just once. 4% of the sample is in the top ten clones.

As regards this clone: Its antigen target is currently unknown. One base away there is no much larger clone; base qualities are not given.

Clipping removes 1 base from V and 7 bases from J, with 10 as the unmatched junction base count. The CDR3 measures 17 amino acids from cysteine to phenylalanine. Only CDR3 DNA is held: 51 bases, read in frame from base 1. As encoded in the germline V gene, CDR1 is KGHDR while CDR2 is SFDVKD. The collaborating institutions used their own protocols to collect whole blood in K2EDTA tubes. For TCRbeta analysis, collaborators shipped samples as frozen whole blood, isolated PBMCs, or DNA extracted from either of those sample types. The chain was built from TRBV24-1 and TRBJ2-1; TRBD1 lines up with 9 middle nucleotides. Sequencing used peripheral blood. The origin of this receptor is a woman aged 80 or over with acute or convalescent COVID-19. The nucleotide sequence is TGTGCCACCAGTGATTTTGGGCGACAGGGGGTGGGAAATGAGCAGTTCTTC. It translates as CATSDFGRQGVGNEQFF.